A selection of T cell receptor beta chains follows, all from one sample in a study of response to subunit inactivated influenza vaccine. Each CDR3 protein gets one entry after TCRdb re-called the RT-PCR reads with MiXCR. The table includes about 500,000 distinct CDR3 sequences, 16% detected once. Here the sequenced sample was CD4+ T cells sorted from PBMCs, taken around 2 years after vaccination. The receptors derive from a man between 50 and 69 years old who received an inactivated influenza vaccine. Both conserved end residues are part of each CDR3. Each record gives: D gene, CDR3 length, V gene, J gene, clone size, CDR3 DNA, CDR3 protein. A D gene is named only where the DNA matches it firmly. Some rows mark clone size as missing; the rest say once, few, many or name a class of expanded clone.

D: TRBD1
length: 13
V: TRBV20-1
J: TRBJ2-5
size: .
DNA: TGCAGTGCCAAGAGGACAGGGTTGGAGACCCAGTACTTC
CDR3: CSAKRTGLETQYF

D: .
length: 15
V: TRBV12-3/TRBV12-4
J: TRBJ2-6
size: .
DNA: TGTGCCAGCAGGCGTATCTCGTCTGGGGCCAACGTCCTGACTTTC
CDR3: CASRRISSGANVLTF

D: TRBD2
length: 13
V: TRBV20-1
J: TRBJ2-3
size: once
DNA: TGCAGTGCGGACCTAGCGGGAGCGGATACGCAGTATTTT
CDR3: CSADLAGADTQYF

D: .
length: 14
V: TRBV5-1
J: TRBJ1-2
size: .
DNA: TGCGCCAGCAGCTTGGGGCAGGAAATCTATGGCTACACCTTC
CDR3: CASSLGQEIYGYTF

D: TRBD1
length: 13
V: TRBV7-9
J: TRBJ1-1
size: few
DNA: TGTGCCAGCAGCCCCACCAGGGGGGTTGAAGCTTTCTTT
CDR3: CASSPTRGVEAFF

D: .
length: 14
V: TRBV20-1
J: TRBJ2-5
size: few
DNA: TGCAGTGCTAGGGAGACTTATCGCCAAGAGACCCAGTACTTC
CDR3: CSARETYRQETQYF

D: TRBD2
length: 13
V: TRBV6-2/TRBV6-3
J: TRBJ2-5
size: few
DNA: TGTGCCACCCAGCGGGATGGGCAAGAGACCCAGTACTTC
CDR3: CATQRDGQETQYF

D: .
length: 16
V: TRBV9
J: TRBJ1-6
size: .
DNA: TGTGCCAGCAGCGTGGACCCTCGAGTCAGTAATTCACCCCTCCACTTT
CDR3: CASSVDPRVSNSPLHF

D: .
length: 15
V: TRBV10-3
J: TRBJ2-2
size: few
DNA: TGTGCCATCAGTGTCTTCGGACTAACTACCGGGGAGCTGTTTTTT
CDR3: CAISVFGLTTGELFF

D: .
length: 17
V: TRBV4-1
J: TRBJ2-1
size: many
DNA: TGCGCCAGCAGCCACTCTAAGCTCAGGGGATCCTACAATGAGCAGTTCTTC
CDR3: CASSHSKLRGSYNEQFF

D: .
length: 15
V: TRBV12-3/TRBV12-4
J: TRBJ2-1
size: .
DNA: TGTGCCAGCAGTTTACTCGCGGATATCGGCAATGAGCAGTTCTTC
CDR3: CASSLLADIGNEQFF

D: .
length: 15
V: TRBV20-1
J: TRBJ2-1
size: many
DNA: TGCAGTGCTAGAGAGGGGGCAAGCTCCTACAATGAGCAGTTCTTC
CDR3: CSAREGASSYNEQFF

D: TRBD1
length: 14
V: TRBV28
J: TRBJ2-7
size: few
DNA: TGTGCCAGCAGTTTTGGGACAGGGTCAGGCGAGCAGTACTTC
CDR3: CASSFGTGSGEQYF

D: .
length: 14
V: TRBV20-1
J: TRBJ1-4
size: many
DNA: TGCAGTGCTAGGACAGCGATCCCCTTGCAAAAACTGTTTTTT
CDR3: CSARTAIPLQKLFF

D: TRBD1
length: 16
V: TRBV5-1
J: TRBJ2-1
size: .
DNA: TGCGCCAGCAGCCTTACCCCGGGACAGGGGATGGGTGAGCAGTTCTTC
CDR3: CASSLTPGQGMGEQFF

D: .
length: 12
V: TRBV5-1
J: TRBJ1-4
size: few
DNA: TGCGCCAGCAGCGCCCAAAATGAAAAACTGTTTTTT
CDR3: CASSAQNEKLFF

D: .
length: 11
V: TRBV10-3
J: TRBJ1-1
size: many
DNA: TGTGCCATCAGGGAAACGAGGGAAGCTTTCTTT
CDR3: CAIRETREAFF

D: .
length: 14
V: TRBV20-1
J: TRBJ2-1
size: few
DNA: TGCAGTGCTAGTCTCCCCCCCCTTAACAATGAGCAGTTCTTC
CDR3: CSASLPPLNNEQFF

D: TRBD1
length: 14
V: TRBV5-1
J: TRBJ2-7
size: many
DNA: TGCGCCAGCAGCTTGGGTGGACAGGGGTACGAGCAGTACTTC
CDR3: CASSLGGQGYEQYF

D: TRBD2
length: 20
V: TRBV6-1
J: TRBJ2-1
size: few
DNA: TGTGCCAGCAGTCAACCGGCCGGGACTAGCGGGAGGGCCCCCTACAATGAGCAGTTCTTC
CDR3: CASSQPAGTSGRAPYNEQFF

D: TRBD1
length: 14
V: TRBV6-2/TRBV6-3
J: TRBJ2-7
size: few
DNA: TGTGCCAGCCGACAGGGGATGCTCTCCGGGGAGCAGTACTTC
CDR3: CASRQGMLSGEQYF

D: .
length: 13
V: TRBV18
J: TRBJ2-3
size: few
DNA: TGTGCCAGCTCAGGTCCTAGCACAGATACGCAGTATTTT
CDR3: CASSGPSTDTQYF

D: TRBD2
length: 16
V: TRBV25-1
J: TRBJ2-5
size: .
DNA: TGTGCCAGCAGTGACCTAAAGCGGGGGACCCAAGAGACCCAGTACTTC
CDR3: CASSDLKRGTQETQYF

D: .
length: 15
V: TRBV20-1
J: TRBJ2-5
size: .
DNA: TGCAGTGCTAGTTTAGACGGGGGGCGAGAAGAGACCCAGTACTTC
CDR3: CSASLDGGREETQYF

D: TRBD1
length: 14
V: TRBV20-1
J: TRBJ2-1
size: .
DNA: TGCAGTGCTTTTACCGGGACAGACTACAATGAGCAGTTCTTC
CDR3: CSAFTGTDYNEQFF

D: .
length: 11
V: TRBV20-1
J: TRBJ1-4
size: few
DNA: TGCAGTGCTACAACTAATGAAAAACTGTTTTTT
CDR3: CSATTNEKLFF

D: TRBD1
length: 13
V: TRBV15
J: TRBJ2-7
size: many
DNA: TGTGCCACCGGGACAGGGGTCTCCTACGAGCAGTACTTC
CDR3: CATGTGVSYEQYF

D: TRBD1
length: 13
V: TRBV27
J: TRBJ1-2
size: .
DNA: TGTGCCAGCAGTTTAAAGGGGGCAGCTGGCTACACCTTC
CDR3: CASSLKGAAGYTF

D: .
length: 15
V: TRBV9
J: TRBJ2-3
size: .
DNA: TGTGCCAGCAATAAGGACGGTACTAGCACAGATACGCAGTATTTT
CDR3: CASNKDGTSTDTQYF

D: TRBD2
length: 12
V: TRBV6-2/TRBV6-3
J: TRBJ2-1
size: .
DNA: TGTGCCAGCAGTAGACTAGCGGGTGAGCAGTTCTTC
CDR3: CASSRLAGEQFF

D: .
length: 15
V: TRBV28
J: TRBJ1-6
size: .
DNA: TGTGCCAGCAGCGGCGGGGGGGGTCGTAATTCACCCCTCCACTTT
CDR3: CASSGGGGRNSPLHF

D: TRBD2
length: 16
V: TRBV11-2
J: TRBJ2-5
size: few
DNA: TGTGCCAGCAGCTTAGATTTCGGGGCGGGAGCCGAGACCCAGTACTTC
CDR3: CASSLDFGAGAETQYF

D: .
length: 13
V: TRBV6-1
J: TRBJ1-6
size: .
DNA: TGTGCCAGCAGACCAGGAGATAATTCACCCCTCCACTTT
CDR3: CASRPGDNSPLHF

D: .
length: 13
V: TRBV6-1
J: TRBJ1-2
size: .
DNA: TGTGCCAGCAGGGACAGAAGCAACTATGGCTACACCTTC
CDR3: CASRDRSNYGYTF

D: TRBD1
length: 13
V: TRBV25-1
J: TRBJ1-6
size: once
DNA: TGTGCCAGCAGACAGGGGGTGAGTTCACCCCTCAACTTT
CDR3: CASRQGVSSPLNF

D: TRBD2
length: 16
V: TRBV24-1
J: TRBJ2-1
size: .
DNA: TGTGCCACCAGTGACCTAGGACTAGCGGGAGGAGGTGAGCAGTTCTTC
CDR3: CATSDLGLAGGGEQFF